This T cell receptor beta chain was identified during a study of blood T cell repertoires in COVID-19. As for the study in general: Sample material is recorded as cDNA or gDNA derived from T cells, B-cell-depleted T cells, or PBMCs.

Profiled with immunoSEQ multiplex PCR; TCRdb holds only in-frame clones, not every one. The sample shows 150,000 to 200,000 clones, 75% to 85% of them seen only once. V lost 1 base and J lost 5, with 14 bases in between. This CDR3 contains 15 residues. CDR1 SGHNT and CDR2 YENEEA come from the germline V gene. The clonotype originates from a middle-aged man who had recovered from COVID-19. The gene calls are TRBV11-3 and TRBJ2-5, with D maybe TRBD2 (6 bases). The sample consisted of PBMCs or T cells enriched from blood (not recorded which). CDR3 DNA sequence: TGTGCCAGCAGCTTAGCGGGGGAAAAGGGGGAGACCCAGTACTTC. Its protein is CASSLAGEKGETQYF.